This T cell receptor (beta chain) derives from a study of cytomegalovirus exposure and HLA in healthy donors. Study-level information: Among fewer than 500 genotyped donors, around 80% fell in the Caucasian-associated ancestry cluster.

The germline V gene has CDR1 SGHTA and CDR2 FQGTGA. This CDR3 region has 15 residues. Unmatched junction bases numbered 12, after V lost 5 bases and J lost 8 bases. The PCR contained 60 Vbeta and 13 Jbeta primers. Produced via immunoSEQ multiplex PCR; TCRdb's table is partial and in-frame only. The data hold roughly 98,000 clones, with roughly three quarters observed a single time. Sequencing used PBMCs. The J gene is TRBJ1-1, the V gene TRBV7-3; 9 bases are a match to TRBD1. The sequence was obtained from a man aged 40-50 years in good health and CMV-seronegative. CDR3 coding DNA: TGTGCCAGCAGCCTGACGGGACAGGGATTAAAGGAAGCTTTCTTT. It yields the protein CASSLTGQGLKEAFF. Combining the CDR3 with reference TRBV7-3 and TRBJ1-1 gives the whole variable domain GAGVSQTPSNKVTEKGKYVELRCDPISGHTALYWYRQSLGQGPEFLIYFQGTGAADDSGLPNDRFFAVRPEGSVSTLKIQRTERGDSAVYLCASSLTGQGLKEAFFGQGTRLTVV.